One sample yielded the 30 T cell receptor beta chains listed below, sequenced in a study of blood T cell repertoires in COVID-19. Profiled with immunoSEQ multiplex PCR; TCRdb holds only in-frame clones, not every one. The data contain 43,000 or so clones, 87% of them singletons. What was sequenced was peripheral blood. These receptors originate from a man aged 55 to 70 with active COVID-19.

The chain uses TRBV28 and TRBJ2-1, with D possibly TRBD1 on 5 matching bases. Germline values: CDR1 MDHEN, CDR2 SYDVKM. Trimming took off 3 bases at V and 12 bases at J, with 12 bases between the two ends. This CDR3 is built from 12 residues. The chain's CDR3 is CASSLIKGWQFF. The CDR3 region has the DNA TGTGCCAGCAGTTTGATCAAGGGGTGGCAGTTCTTC.

The chain carries TRBV11-1 and TRBJ1-1, with D uncertain. Germline-derived CDR1 and CDR2 are SGHAT and FQDESV (reference sequence). The length of the CDR3 is 14 residues. Trimming stripped 2 bases from V and 1 base from J, with 8 bases between. The CDR3 is CASSLIGGNTEAFF. As DNA, the CDR3 is TGTGCCAGCAGCTTAATTGGAGGGAACACTGAAGCTTTCTTT.

By proportion, this clone is large. CDR3 amino acids: CASSSNRDRAYEQYF. The CDR3 nucleotides read TGTGCCAGCAGCTCTAACCGGGACAGGGCCTACGAGCAGTACTTC. The J gene is TRBJ2-7, the V gene TRBV7-9; 9 bases fit TRBD1. The CDR3 contains 15 residues. Trimming removed 4 bases from V and 2 bases from J; junction bases left unmatched: 6. Germline V CDR1 and CDR2: SEHNR, FQNEAQ (reference sequence).

This clone was seen more than once but under ten times. V gene TRBV29-1 combines with J gene TRBJ1-3; 10 bases are a match to TRBD1. V trimming: 3 bases; J trimming: 3 bases; junction bases outside the gene matches: 5. This CDR3 contains 15 residues. Germline V gene lookup returns CDR1 SQVTM and CDR2 ANQGSEA. The CDR3 DNA reads TGCAGCGTTGACTGGGGACAGGGGTTTGGAAACACCATATATTTT. It specifies CSVDWGQGFGNTIYF.

The sample holds one count of this clone. This chain joins TRBV7-9 and TRBJ2-1; a weak D match, TRBD2 (6 bases). Germline values: CDR1 SEHNR, CDR2 FQNEAQ (reference sequence). Trimming pared 4 bases from V and 4 bases from J, leaving 11 bases between. This CDR3 contains 14 residues. For the CDR3, the DNA is TGTGCCAGCAGCTCCCTGGGGGGTTACAATGAGCAGTTCTTC. Protein: CASSSLGGYNEQFF.

The chain is built from TRBV28 and TRBJ1-3; D not resolved. The CDR3 consists of 15 residues. Germline CDR1 reads MDHEN; CDR2 reads SYDVKM. Trimming stripped 2 bases from V and 0 bases from J, with 8 bases between. CDR3 sequence: CASSLIFSSGNTIYF. The CDR3 DNA reads as TGTGCCAGCAGTTTAATATTCTCCTCTGGAAACACCATATATTTT.

The table lists this clone with a count of one. This rearrangement joins TRBV2 to TRBJ2-3, with D perhaps matching TRBD2 (5 bases). V was shortened by 3 bases and J by 2 bases, with 12 bases between the two germline ends. The CDR3 consists of 15 residues. Germline V CDR1 and CDR2: SNHLY, FYNNEI. The CDR3 region has the DNA TGTGCCAGCAGTGATTTAAACCGGGACACAGATACGCAGTATTTT. It codes for CASSDLNRDTDTQYF. The full variable domain, completed using reference TRBV2 and TRBJ2-3, is EPEVTQTPSHQVTQMGQEVILRCVPISNHLYFYWYRQILGQKVEFLVSFYNNEISEKSEIFDDQFSVERPDGSNFTLKIRSTKLEDSAMYFCASSDLNRDTDTQYFGPGTRLTVL.

The rearrangement links TRBV5-4 to TRBJ2-7; 7 bases are a match to TRBD1. Trimming removed 4 bases from V and 3 bases from J; junction bases left unmatched: 4. There are 13 residues in the CDR3. CDR1 SGHNT and CDR2 YYREEE come from the germline V gene (reference sequence). CDR3 residues: CASSPGQSYEQYF. The CDR3 DNA reads TGTGCCAGCAGCCCGGGACAGAGCTACGAGCAGTACTTC.

The rearrangement uses TRBV28 and TRBJ2-3; 10 nucleotides agree with TRBD2. The CDR3 loop spans 15 amino acids. Germline lookup yields CDR1 MDHEN and CDR2 SYDVKM. Trimming cost V 9 bases and J 4 bases; bases outside gene matches: 10. As DNA, the CDR3 is TGTGCCAGTCCCCCTAGCGGGAGAAATCCAGATACGCAGTATTTT. This encodes CASPPSGRNPDTQYF.

Only a few counts were recorded for this clone. The CDR3: CASSGGGNTIYF. DNA for the CDR3: TGTGCCAGCAGCGGAGGGGGAAACACCATATATTTT. The chain recombines TRBV9 with TRBJ1-3; D gene uncertain. V lost 3 bases, J lost 4 bases, and 5 bases lay in between. This CDR3 comprises 12 residues. The germline V gene encodes CDR1 SGDLS and CDR2 YYNGEE.

The rearrangement joins TRBV27 to TRBJ2-1; 11 bases align to TRBD2. The junction had 1 base not matched to a gene; V was cut back by 3 bases and J by 6 bases. CDR3 length: 14 amino acids. Germline CDR1 reads MNHEY; CDR2 reads SMNVEV (reference sequence). The CDR3: CASSLLAGGNEQFF. The CDR3 bases are TGTGCCAGCAGTTTGCTAGCGGGGGGCAATGAGCAGTTCTTC.

Written as DNA, the CDR3 is TGTGCCAGCGGGTGGGGGCGCGATAATGAAAAACTGTTTTTT. It translates to CASGWGRDNEKLFF. The chain is built from TRBV25-1 and TRBJ1-4, with a weak D call TRBD1 (6 bases). With 8 bases removed from V and 4 bases from J, the gap between germline ends came to 14 bases. Germline V lookup: CDR1 MGHDK, CDR2 SYGVNS. CDR3 length equals 14 residues.

This clone appeared a single time. The V call is TRBV5-1, the J call TRBJ2-2, with D possibly matching TRBD1 (5 bases). V lost 3 bases to trimming and J lost 6 bases, with 6 bases between them. CDR3 size: 12 residues. Germline V gene data show CDR1 as SGHRS and CDR2 as YFSETQ. The CDR3 bases are TGCGCCAGCAGCTCCAGGGCCGGGGAGCTGTTTTTT. Its translation is CASSSRAGELFF.

This sequence joins TRBV29-1 and TRBJ2-7, with TRBD2 matching over 11 bases. Unmatched junction bases numbered 11, after V lost 4 bases and J lost 3 bases. The CDR3 has 16 amino acids. The germline V gene encodes CDR1 SQVTM and CDR2 ANQGSEA. CDR3 protein: CSVVLAGVGRDYEQYF. Written as DNA, the CDR3 is TGCAGCGTTGTACTAGCGGGAGTAGGTAGGGACTACGAGCAGTACTTC.

The CDR3 loop reads CASSTGSGDSRQETQYF. CDR3 coding DNA: TGCGCCAGCAGTACTGGGTCCGGGGATAGTAGACAAGAGACCCAGTACTTC. The chain links TRBV5-1 to TRBJ2-5; a possible D gene is TRBD2 (5 bases). Between the trimmed V and J ends, which lost 5 bases and 2 bases, there was a span of 22 bases. The CDR3 length is 17 residues. Germline assignment: CDR1 SGHRS and CDR2 YFSETQ.

This rearrangement joins TRBV9 to TRBJ1-4; D gene unclear. The V and J ends lost 4 bases and 8 bases respectively, with 15 bases between them. Germline V lookup: CDR1 SGDLS, CDR2 YYNGEE. This CDR3 comprises 14 residues. The CDR3 nucleotides read TGTGCCAGCAGCTTTGGGGTGGGAGCCGAAAAACTGTTTTTT. Translated, it gives CASSFGVGAEKLFF.

The chain links TRBV27 to TRBJ2-6; weak D call: TRBD1 (6 bases). Deletions cut 0 bases from V and 1 base from J, with 16 bases between. The CDR3 sequence is 19 residues long. Germline lookup yields CDR1 MNHEY and CDR2 SMNVEV (reference sequence). The CDR3 sequence: CASSLSPGAGASGANVLTF. The CDR3 DNA reads as TGTGCCAGCAGTTTATCTCCGGGTGCAGGGGCTTCTGGGGCCAACGTCCTGACTTTC.

The chain combines TRBV4-1 with TRBJ1-1; no reliable D call. The V and J ends lost 0 bases and 7 bases respectively, with 15 bases between them. The CDR3 consists of 15 residues. CDR1 MGHRA and CDR2 YSYEKL come from the germline V gene. CDR3 DNA: TGCGCCAGCAGCCAAGAGGTTACGGCGCGGGGTGAAGCTTTCTTT. Its protein product is CASSQEVTARGEAFF.

The chain has TRBV5-1 and TRBJ1-6; D possibly corresponds to TRBD1 (6 bases). Germline CDR1 and CDR2: SGHRS and YFSETQ. Trimming cost V 4 bases and J 7 bases, with 15 bases left between them. This CDR3 contains 15 residues. Written as DNA, the CDR3 is TGCGCCAGCAGCCCACGACAGGCGGAGAATTCACCCCTCCACTTT. It yields the protein CASSPRQAENSPLHF.

The chain couples TRBV28 to TRBJ2-5; possible D gene TRBD1, 5 bases. This CDR3 contains 13 residues. CDR1 is MDHEN and CDR2 is SYDVKM in the germline V gene. V shed 10 bases and J shed 1 base, with 13 bases lying between them. CDR3 protein: CATRRQGQETQYF. CDR3 DNA: TGTGCCACCCGGCGGCAGGGCCAAGAGACCCAGTACTTC.

The genes are TRBV20-1 and TRBJ2-4; TRBD1 agrees at 8 bases. This CDR3 has 15 amino acids. From germline, CDR1 is DFQATT and CDR2 SNEGSKA (reference sequence). The V segment lost 3 bases and the J segment 9 bases; nucleotides outside the gene matches: 13. The CDR3 spells CSASFGQGYSPIQYF. CDR3 coding DNA: TGCAGTGCTAGTTTCGGACAGGGTTATTCCCCCATTCAGTACTTC.

The V and J genes are TRBV3-1 (or the pseudogene TRBV3-2) and TRBJ2-7, with unresolved D. This CDR3 region has 19 residues. Germline V gene data show CDR1 as LGHDT and CDR2 as YNNKEL (reference sequence). Trimming stripped 0 bases from V and 0 bases from J, with 21 bases between. The CDR3 loop reads CASSQDPLPRQRSSYEQYF. In DNA form, the CDR3 reads TGTGCCAGCAGCCAAGATCCACTCCCCCGGCAGCGTAGCTCCTACGAGCAGTACTTC.

The chain's CDR3 is CASSMGRWYSNQPQHF. In DNA form, the CDR3 reads TGTGCCAGTAGTATGGGCAGGTGGTATAGCAATCAGCCCCAGCATTTT. The chain uses TRBV19 and TRBJ1-5; D not certain. The germline gives CDR1 LNHDA, CDR2 SQIVND (reference sequence). The CDR3 runs 16 residues. The V end was cut by 3 bases, the J end by 0 bases, with 12 bases between. The full variable domain, with the rest looked up from reference TRBV19 and TRBJ1-5, is DGGITQSPKYLFRKEGQNVTLSCEQNLNHDAMYWYRQDPGQGLRLIYYSQIVNDFQKGDIAEGYSVSREKKESFPLTVTSAQKNPTAFYLCASSMGRWYSNQPQHFGDGTRLSIL.

This chain connects TRBV24-1 to TRBJ2-2, with 9 bases fitting TRBD2. The CDR3 sequence is 15 residues long. CDR1 is KGHDR, CDR2 SFDVKD, per germline. Trimming at V came to 5 bases and at J to 2 bases, leaving 2 bases not matched to a gene. The CDR3 DNA reads as TGTGCCACCAGTGTAGCGGGAGACAACACCGGGGAGCTGTTTTTT. Its translation: CATSVAGDNTGELFF.

The chain is built from TRBV18 and TRBJ2-7; 10 nucleotides line up with TRBD1. This CDR3 spans 15 amino acids. Germline assignment: CDR1 KGHSH and CDR2 LQKENI. V was pared by 2 bases and J by 4 bases, with 5 bases of the junction left unmatched. Here the CDR3 reads CASSPSGQGSYEQYF. The CDR3 DNA sequence: TGTGCCAGCTCACCATCGGGACAGGGGTCATACGAGCAGTACTTC.

The V call is TRBV3-1 (or the pseudogene TRBV3-2), the J call TRBJ2-3, with a tentative D call TRBD2 (6 bases). CDR3 length: 15 residues. Germline CDR1 LGHDT, CDR2 YNNKEL (reference sequence). V lost 1 base, J lost 6 bases, and 14 bases lay in between. Here the CDR3 reads CASSQGRGGTDTQYF. CDR3 nucleotide sequence: TGTGCCAGCAGCCAAGGGCGGGGAGGAACGGATACGCAGTATTTT.

V and J are TRBV5-1 and TRBJ2-3; a weak D match, TRBD2 (5 bases). CDR3 size: 13 residues. The V and J ends lost 4 bases and 5 bases respectively, with 11 bases between them. CDR1 and CDR2 from the germline V gene are SGHRS and YFSETQ. CDR3 sequence: CASSSTRGDTQYF. The CDR3 DNA follows: TGCGCCAGCAGCAGCACCCGGGGAGATACGCAGTATTTT.

This clone is medium-sized within its sample. The chain is built from TRBV12-3 or TRBV12-4 and TRBJ1-2; D may be TRBD1 (6 bases). This CDR3 is built from 11 residues. The ends were cut back, 6 bases at V and 8 bases at J, with 10 bases in the middle. The CDR3 loop is CASSTGQGYTF. The CDR3 DNA sequence: TGTGCCAGCAGCACAGGGCAAGGCTACACCTTC.

This clone was observed a single time. The rearrangement uses TRBV10-3 and TRBJ1-1, with a possible D match to TRBD1 (6 bases). Germline CDR1 and CDR2: ENHRY and SYGVKD. Trimming cost V 7 bases and J 1 base, with 10 bases left between them. The CDR3 has 13 amino acids. The CDR3 region is CAITGGRNTEAFF. The DNA for the CDR3 is TGTGCCATCACGGGGGGCCGGAACACTGAAGCTTTCTTT.

The V gene is TRBV3-1 (or the pseudogene TRBV3-2), the J gene TRBJ1-4, with TRBD1 matching 8 bases. Trimming at V came to 2 bases and at J to 7 bases, leaving 6 bases not matched to a gene. The CDR3 sequence is 15 residues long. From germline, CDR1 is LGHDT and CDR2 YNNKEL (reference sequence). The CDR3: CASSQNQGAGEKLFF. DNA for the CDR3: TGTGCCAGCAGCCAAAATCAGGGGGCGGGTGAAAAACTGTTTTTT.